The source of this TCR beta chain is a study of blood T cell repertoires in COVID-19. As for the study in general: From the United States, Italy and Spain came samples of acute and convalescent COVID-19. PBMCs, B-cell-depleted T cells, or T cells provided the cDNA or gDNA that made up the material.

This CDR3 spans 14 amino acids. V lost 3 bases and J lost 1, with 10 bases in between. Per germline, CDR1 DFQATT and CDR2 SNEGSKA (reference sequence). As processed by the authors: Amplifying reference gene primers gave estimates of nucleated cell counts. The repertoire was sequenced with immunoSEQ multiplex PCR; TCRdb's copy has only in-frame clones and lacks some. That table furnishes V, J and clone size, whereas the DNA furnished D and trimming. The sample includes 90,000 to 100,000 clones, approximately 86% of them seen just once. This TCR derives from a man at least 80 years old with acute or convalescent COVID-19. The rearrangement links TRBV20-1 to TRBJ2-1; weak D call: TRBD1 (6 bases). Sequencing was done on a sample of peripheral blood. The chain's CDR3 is CSASTGTSYNEQFF. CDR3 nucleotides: TGCAGTGCTAGTACCGGGACATCCTACAATGAGCAGTTCTTC.